One sample yielded the 9 T cell receptor beta chains listed below, sequenced in a study of blood T cell repertoires in COVID-19. The assay was immunoSEQ multiplex PCR, and TCRdb's table has in-frame clones only and misses some. The data contain about 120,000 clones, around 89% of them singletons. Material for sequencing was peripheral blood. Receptors were obtained from an older woman with COVID-19, enrolled during active disease.

This chain uses TRBV6-5 with TRBJ1-4; the D gene is possibly TRBD1 (5 bases). This CDR3 comprises 12 residues. The ends were cut back, 8 bases at V and 4 bases at J, with 8 bases in the middle. CDR1 is MNHEY and CDR2 is SVGAGI in the germline V gene. The CDR3 nucleotides read TGTGCCAGCCAGGGAAATAATGAAAAACTGTTTTTT. Translating gives CASQGNNEKLFF.

The chain links TRBV14 to TRBJ1-1; tentative D call: TRBD1 (5 bases). The V gene lost 0 bases and the J gene lost 8 bases, with 10 bases spanning the gap. Germline loops: CDR1 SGHDN, CDR2 FVKESK. The length of the CDR3 is 13 residues. The DNA for the CDR3 is TGTGCCAGCAGCCAAGAAGGGGTTAGGGAAGCTTTCTTT. This codes for CASSQEGVREAFF.

This clone was detected only a few times. This chain connects TRBV5-1 to TRBJ1-3; D is uncertain. The CDR3 extends over 17 amino acids. Germline V gives CDR1 SGHRS, CDR2 YFSETQ. V was pared by 0 bases and J by 0 bases, with 13 bases between. CDR3 DNA sequence: TGCGCCAGCAGCTTGGAGGAGATCCGTAGCTCTGGAAACACCATATATTTT. Translated, it gives CASSLEEIRSSGNTIYF.

This chain links TRBV5-1 with TRBJ2-3, with 10 bases that match TRBD1. The germline V gene encodes CDR1 SGHRS and CDR2 YFSETQ. The V segment lost 0 bases and the J segment 2 bases; nucleotides outside the gene matches: 3. The CDR3 is made up of 16 amino acids. The DNA of the CDR3 is TGCGCCAGCAGCTTGGCCGGGACAGGGGCCACAGATACGCAGTATTTT. Its protein is CASSLAGTGATDTQYF.

The chain links TRBV2 to TRBJ2-4; possible D gene TRBD1, 5 bases. With 4 bases removed from V and 1 base from J, the gap between germline ends came to 17 bases. The CDR3 has 17 residues. CDR1 and CDR2 from the germline V gene are SNHLY and FYNNEI. The CDR3 protein is CASSGIQGDGAKNIQYF. CDR3 sequence (DNA): TGTGCCAGCAGTGGGATCCAGGGTGACGGCGCCAAAAACATTCAGTACTTC.

This rearrangement joins TRBV5-8 to TRBJ1-1; 8 bases map to TRBD1. This CDR3 region has 14 residues. CDR1 and CDR2 from the germline V gene are SGHTS and YDEGEE. The trim removed 3 bases at V and 6 bases at J, leaving 7 bases unmatched. CDR3 DNA: TGTGCCAGCAGCTCGACCGGACAGGGCTCTGAAGCTTTCTTT. Its protein product is CASSSTGQGSEAFF.

Here the CDR3 reads CASSVATRTSGNTIYF. CDR3 DNA: TGTGCCAGCAGCGTAGCTACGAGAACCTCTGGAAACACCATATATTTT. The chain recombines TRBV9 with TRBJ1-3, with D uncertain. Trimming took 0 bases from V and 0 from J, leaving 10 bases between them. Per germline, CDR1 SGDLS and CDR2 YYNGEE. CDR3 length equals 16 residues.

V and J are TRBV5-1 and TRBJ1-5, with 10 bases identical to TRBD1. The J segment lost 8 bases and the V segment lost 3 bases, leaving 5 bases of the junction unmatched. The V gene's germline CDR1 is SGHRS and CDR2 YFSETQ. The CDR3 has 14 residues. The CDR3 DNA reads TGCGCCAGCAGCTCGGGACAGGGGAAGGAGCCCCAGCATTTT. Translated: CASSSGQGKEPQHF.

CDR3 nucleotide sequence: TGTGCCAGCAGCGTGCTCTCTAATACCTACGAGCAGTACTTC. It specifies CASSVLSNTYEQYF. The V call is TRBV9, the J call TRBJ2-7, with D uncertain. The germline V and J ends were trimmed by 2 bases and 2 bases, with 11 bases remaining between them. CDR1 and CDR2 from the germline V gene are SGDLS and YYNGEE. The CDR3 loop spans 14 amino acids.